This record concerns one TCR beta chain sequence. Its antigen is unknown. Every single donor gave one heparinised blood draw, and these averaged around 0.12 L. This CDR3 region has 14 residues. The germline gives CDR1 GTSNPN, CDR2 SVGIG (reference sequence). V trimming: 4 bases; J trimming: 5 bases; junction bases outside the gene matches: 9. What was sequenced were expressed TCRB transcripts, since all of the isolated RNA had been reverse transcribed. Profiled with immunoSEQ multiplex PCR; TCRdb holds only in-frame clones, not every one. The sample contains about 470,000 clones, approximately 31% of which appear only once. This sample was included in a study of beta chain features in type 1 diabetes. In the study overall: In age, gender and cell yields, patients were similar to healthy donors. Findings and limits, study-wide: In type 1 diabetes patients, VDJ junctions had fewer insertions; deletions at these junctions were more frequent.

This receptor was obtained from a man aged 18 to 30 in good health. Sequencing was carried out using naive CD4+ T cells from blood. The V gene is TRBV30, the J gene TRBJ2-3, with 7 bases matching TRBD2. The DNA of the CDR3 is TGTGCCTGGAAACGGCTAGCGGTTCTAGATACGCAGTATTTT. It yields the protein CAWKRLAVLDTQYF.